These 24 T cell receptor beta chains originate from one sample sequenced in a study of precursors of human CD4 cytotoxic T cells. Bulk UMI-based sequencing covered sorted CD4+ central memory, effector memory, IL-7R-high and IL-7R-negative TEMRA subsets. TCRdb fed the reads into MiXCR, producing one record per CDR3 protein. Of about 340 distinct CDR3 sequences in the sample, 15% to 20% were seen once. The sequenced material came from memory CD4+ T cells from blood (PBMCs). These receptors were collected from a human donor in good health.

This clonotype was seen a handful of times. The V call is TRBV29-1, the J call TRBJ2-5; 9 nucleotides agree with TRBD2. V lost 6 bases and J lost 5; bases outside the gene matches: 22. This CDR3 is 18 amino acids long. CDR1 is SQVTM and CDR2 is ANQGSEA in the germline V gene. The CDR3 protein is CSVDRFGSSGRLGETQYF. The CDR3, as DNA: TGCAGCGTCGACAGATTCGGTAGTAGCGGGAGATTGGGGGAGACCCAGTACTTC.

This clonotype is large by share. The V gene is TRBV28, the J gene TRBJ2-5, with D perhaps matching TRBD1 or TRBD2 (5 bases each). This CDR3 has 15 residues. The V end was cut by 3 bases, the J end by 7 bases, with 18 bases between. The germline V gene encodes CDR1 MDHEN and CDR2 SYDVKM. The CDR3, as DNA: TGTGCCAGCAGTTTTCGGGGCGTATCCAAATCGACCCAGTACTTC. Protein: CASSFRGVSKSTQYF.

By share, this clonotype ranks as large (0.1 to 1%). V gene TRBV10-3 combines with J gene TRBJ1-1; D call uncertain. Germline V gene sequence: CDR1 ENHRY, CDR2 SYGVKD. The CDR3 runs 15 residues. V was pared by 6 bases and J by 0 bases, with 14 bases between. Here the CDR3 reads CAISPTRGVNTEAFF. CDR3 sequence (DNA): TGTGCCATCAGCCCTACGCGCGGGGTGAACACTGAAGCTTTCTTT.

This chain uses TRBV5-5 with TRBJ1-1; D ambiguous. Germline CDR1 and CDR2: SGHKS and YYEKEE (reference sequence). The V gene lost 5 bases and the J gene lost 1 base, with 6 bases spanning the gap. This CDR3 spans 12 amino acids. The chain's CDR3 is CASRQKNTEAFF. The CDR3 coding sequence is TGTGCCAGCAGACAGAAGAACACTGAAGCTTTCTTT.

V is TRBV9 and J is TRBJ2-2; the D call may be TRBD1 or TRBD2 (5 bases each). Trimming removed 4 bases at V and 3 bases at J, with 22 bases between. The CDR3 totals 18 residues. Germline CDR1 and CDR2: SGDLS and YYNGEE. The CDR3 DNA is TGTGCCAGCAGCCCCGGGGTGAGAGGGGCTCGGGACACCGGGGAGCTGTTTTTT. Protein sequence: CASSPGVRGARDTGELFF.

This clonotype qualifies as large (0.1 to 1%). The chain employs TRBV4-3 and TRBJ1-5; tentatively, D is TRBD1 (5 bases). The CDR3 totals 14 residues. V lost 5 bases and J 7 bases, leaving 15 bases between the germline ends. CDR1 and CDR2 from the germline V gene are LGHNA and YSLEER. The CDR3 DNA sequence: TGCGCCAGCAGCGGATCCCGGGGCGGACAGCCCCAGCATTTT. This encodes CASSGSRGGQPQHF.

Sample share makes this clonotype large. The chain recombines TRBV5-4 with TRBJ2-5, with D perhaps matching TRBD1 (6 bases). CDR3 size: 16 residues. Germline CDR1 SGHNT, CDR2 YYREEE (reference sequence). The V and J ends lost 0 bases and 0 bases respectively, with 12 bases between them. The CDR3 loop is CASSLGGTSYQETQYF. For the CDR3, the DNA is TGTGCCAGCAGCTTGGGGGGGACATCGTACCAAGAGACCCAGTACTTC.

By its share, this clonotype is large. The CDR3 spells CSVAGSMYNEQFF. As DNA, the CDR3 is TGCAGCGTTGCAGGGTCTATGTACAATGAGCAGTTCTTC. The chain has TRBV29-1 and TRBJ2-1; D is possibly TRBD1 (5 bases). The CDR3 spans 13 residues. Germline V CDR1 and CDR2: SQVTM, ANQGSEA. V lost 4 bases to trimming and J lost 4 bases, with 11 bases between them.

By share, this clonotype ranks as large. The rearrangement uses TRBV6-5 and TRBJ1-1; TRBD1 matches at 10 bases. V shed 4 bases and J 6 bases; nucleotides not matched to a gene: 2. Germline V gene lookup returns CDR1 MNHEY and CDR2 SVGAGI. The CDR3 runs 13 residues. CDR3 residues: CASSWTGGPEAFF. The CDR3 bases are TGTGCCAGCAGTTGGACAGGGGGACCTGAAGCTTTCTTT.

This clonotype was counted between two and nine times. The junction and the germline gene differ at one end; a read error may be behind it. J is TRBJ2-1 and V is TRBV19; D is unclear. Germline V CDR1 and CDR2: LNHDA, SQIVND (reference sequence). This CDR3 has 15 amino acids. The CDR3 coding sequence is TGTGCCAGTAGAATAGACTCCTACTTGGGGAATGAGCAGTTCTTC. It translates to CASRIDSYLGNEQFF.

V and J are TRBV25-1 and TRBJ2-3; the match to TRBD1 covers 8 bases. The CDR3 loop spans 14 amino acids. Germline trimming cut 3 bases from V and 2 bases from J; bases unmatched to any gene: 1. Germline loops: CDR1 MGHDK, CDR2 SYGVNS. The CDR3 reads CASSDRGPTDTQYF. The CDR3 DNA follows: TGTGCCAGCAGTGACAGGGGGCCCACAGATACGCAGTATTTT. Filled out from reference TRBV25-1 and TRBJ2-3, the complete variable domain reads EADIYQTPRYLVIGTGKKITLECSQTMGHDKMYWYQQDPGMELHLIHYSYGVNSTEKGDLSSESTVSRIRTEHFPLTLESARPSHTSQYLCASSDRGPTDTQYFGPGTRLTVL.

CDR3 loop: CASSLRGGRAYEQYF. For the CDR3, the DNA is TGTGCCAGCAGCTTACGAGGCGGGAGGGCCTACGAGCAGTACTTC. V and J are TRBV7-3 and TRBJ2-7, with 9 bases that match TRBD2. Germline CDR1 is SGHTA and CDR2 is FQGTGA. The CDR3 length is 15 residues. The trim removed 2 bases at V and 2 bases at J, leaving 4 bases unmatched. The whole variable domain, filled in from reference TRBV7-3 and TRBJ2-7, reads GAGVSQTPSNKVTEKGKYVELRCDPISGHTALYWYRQSLGQGPEFLIYFQGTGAADDSGLPNDRFFAVRPEGSVSTLKIQRTERGDSAVYLCASSLRGGRAYEQYFGPGTRLTVT.

This clonotype is labeled as large (0.1 to 1%). The chain carries TRBV5-4 and TRBJ2-2; TRBD2 is a possible D gene (6 bases). V gave up 4 bases and J gave up 5 bases, with 18 bases separating them. CDR3 length: 16 amino acids. Germline-derived CDR1 and CDR2 are SGHNT and YYREEE (reference sequence). The CDR3 nucleotides are TGTGCCAGCAGCCCGCTGCTCGTTGGGGGGACCGGGGAGCTGTTTTTT. Translation gives CASSPLLVGGTGELFF.

The table lists this clonotype with a few counts. This sequence joins TRBV10-3 and TRBJ2-2, with D uncertain. The germline V and J ends were trimmed by 0 bases and 4 bases, with 9 bases remaining between them. Germline V lookup: CDR1 ENHRY, CDR2 SYGVKD. The CDR3 is made up of 15 amino acids. CDR3 loop: CAISESTDVTGELFF. In DNA, the CDR3 is TGTGCCATCAGTGAGTCGACCGATGTCACCGGGGAGCTGTTTTTT.

The chain couples TRBV9 to TRBJ2-1; D is unclear. Looked up from germline, CDR1 is SGDLS and CDR2 is YYNGEE. V lost 0 bases and J 4 bases, leaving 11 bases between the germline ends. CDR3 length: 15 amino acids. CDR3 protein: CASSVGASWYNEQFF. DNA of the CDR3: TGTGCCAGCAGCGTAGGGGCAAGCTGGTACAATGAGCAGTTCTTC.

The chain is built from TRBV6-6 and TRBJ2-3; D ambiguous. The CDR3 length is 14 residues. CDR1 MNHNY and CDR2 SVGAGI come from the germline V gene (reference sequence). Trimming took off 3 bases at V and 3 bases at J, with 10 bases between the two ends. The CDR3 sequence: CASSYRERTDTQYF. The CDR3 DNA reads TGTGCCAGCAGTTATCGAGAAAGGACAGATACGCAGTATTTT.

This clonotype qualifies as large (0.1 to 1%). The V and J genes are TRBV20-1 and TRBJ1-4; D unresolved. From germline, CDR1 is DFQATT and CDR2 SNEGSKA (reference sequence). V shed 6 bases and J shed 0 bases, with 14 bases lying between them. The CDR3 sequence is 15 residues long. In DNA, the CDR3 is TGCAGTGCCCATACCCAAGCATCAACTAATGAAAAACTGTTTTTT. This sequence encodes CSAHTQASTNEKLFF.

By share, this clonotype ranks as large. This chain connects TRBV6-6 to TRBJ2-5; TRBD2 aligns across 8 bases. This CDR3 has 15 amino acids. Germline trimming cut 0 bases from V and 6 bases from J; bases unmatched to any gene: 6. Germline V CDR1 and CDR2: MNHNY, SVGAGI (reference sequence). The CDR3 loop reads CASSYSTGLAQTQYF. The DNA of the CDR3 is TGTGCCAGCAGTTACTCGACAGGACTAGCTCAGACCCAGTACTTC.

This clonotype was seen only a few times. The gene calls are TRBV5-1 and TRBJ2-5; 10 bases line up with TRBD1. V was pared by 0 bases and J by 5 bases, with 4 bases of the junction left unmatched. Germline values: CDR1 SGHRS, CDR2 YFSETQ. CDR3 size: 15 residues. CDR3 in DNA: TGCGCCAGCAGCTTGGACGGACAGGGGGTGGAGACCCAGTACTTC. Its translation is CASSLDGQGVETQYF.

This clonotype is judged large. The chain is built from TRBV7-2 and TRBJ1-3; weak D call: TRBD1 (6 bases). The V gene's germline CDR1 is SGHTA and CDR2 FQGNSA. The CDR3 totals 13 residues. Trimming pared 5 bases from V and 6 bases from J, leaving 11 bases between. The CDR3 loop reads CASSEGQQNTIYF. CDR3 DNA sequence: TGTGCCAGCAGCGAGGGACAACAAAACACCATATATTTT.

The J gene is TRBJ1-5, the V gene TRBV7-9; D not certain. Germline V gene sequence: CDR1 SEHNR, CDR2 FQNEAQ (reference sequence). Trimming removed 1 base from V and 0 bases from J, with 7 bases in between. The CDR3 sequence is 15 residues long. The CDR3 region has the DNA TGTGCCAGCAGCTTAGGTGAGATTAGCAATCAGCCCCAGCATTTT. It translates to CASSLGEISNQPQHF.

This clonotype is large. The genes are TRBV29-1 and TRBJ2-7, with TRBD1 matching over 9 bases. This CDR3 region has 13 residues. The J segment lost 1 base and the V segment lost 6 bases, leaving 4 bases of the junction unmatched. The germline gives CDR1 SQVTM, CDR2 ANQGSEA. CDR3 in DNA: TGCAGCGTGGGACAGGGATCATCCTACGAGCAGTACTTC. It codes for CSVGQGSSYEQYF.

With respect to this clonotype: This may arise from a read error, as a much more abundant clone is one base away. V usage is TRBV12-3 or TRBV12-4 and J usage is TRBJ2-3; 9 bases agree with TRBD1. The CDR3 has 14 residues. V lost 8 bases to trimming and J lost 4 bases; unmatched junction nucleotides: 7. The CDR3 nucleotides are TGTGCCAGCGGTCCGGGACAGGGATCAGATACGCAGTATTTT. Translation: CASGPGQGSDTQYF.

This clonotype is judged large. This chain connects TRBV20-1 to TRBJ2-5, with 8 bases aligning to TRBD2. CDR1 DFQATT and CDR2 SNEGSKA come from the germline V gene (reference sequence). The CDR3 sequence is 13 residues long. Trimming took 4 bases from V and 2 from J; bases not matched to a gene: 3. Here the CDR3 DNA reads TGCAGTGCTAAGGCTAGCGGGCAAGAGACCCAGTACTTC. Its translation: CSAKASGQETQYF.